The TCR beta chain under discussion was sequenced for a study of T-cell memory formation after mild COVID-19. MiXCR was run by TCRdb on the 5' RACE reads, yielding one entry per CDR3 protein. The data show roughly 240,000 distinct CDR3 sequences, about 17% seen once. CDR1 MGHDK and CDR2 SYGVNS come from the germline V gene. The CDR3 has 12 residues. Trimming stripped 4 bases from V and 3 bases from J, with 6 bases between. This clonotype was seen ten or more times. V usage is TRBV25-1 and J usage is TRBJ1-1; possibly TRBD1 for D (5 bases). The sequenced sample was PBMCs or a T cell subset sorted from them (not recorded which). The receptor was isolated from a man aged 18 to 30 who had mild COVID-19 (a few samples of this study predate the infection). Cell type and time point are not known. The DNA for the CDR3 is TGTGCCAGCAGTGTAGGGGACACTGAAGCTTTCTTT. Residues: CASSVGDTEAFF.